This is a list of T cell receptor beta chains from one sample in a study of shared clonotypes between healthy human individuals. Method: immunoSEQ multiplex PCR; TCRdb's copy keeps in-frame clones and lacks some. The data contain over 2,000,000 clones, roughly 95% of them seen just once; the ten biggest clones take up around 1.8%. The sample comprised naive CD8+ T cells from PBMCs. These receptors originate from a man between 18 and 29 years old in good health. Some clones in this sample may be carry-over from other donors' samples. The CDR3 runs from the conserved cysteine through the conserved F or W. Each record gives: CDR3 DNA, CDR3 protein, D gene, V gene, J gene, clone size. D genes are given only for firm matches. Only some rows state a clone size, as once, few, many or a class for expanded clones.

CDR3nt: TGCGCCAGCAGCGAAACAGGCTCGGGATTCTATGGCTACACCTTC
CDR3aa: CASSETGSGFYGYTF
d_gene: NA
v_gene: TRBV5-1
j_gene: TRBJ1-2
abundance: NA

CDR3nt: TGTGCCAGCAGCTTGGCCAACAAACCCTACGAGCAGTACTTC
CDR3aa: CASSLANKPYEQYF
d_gene: NA
v_gene: TRBV5-6
j_gene: TRBJ2-7
abundance: NA

CDR3nt: TGTGCCAGCAGCCCGAGACAAGACCCCACAGATACGCAGTATTTT
CDR3aa: CASSPRQDPTDTQYF
d_gene: NA
v_gene: TRBV5-4
j_gene: TRBJ2-3
abundance: NA

CDR3nt: TGTGCCAGCAGTCTCACCCCCCCTAGCGGGGATCACAATGAGCAGTTCTTC
CDR3aa: CASSLTPPSGDHNEQFF
d_gene: TRBD2
v_gene: TRBV27
j_gene: TRBJ2-1
abundance: once

CDR3nt: TGTGCCAGCAGGTCCCTGGAGAGTAATTTAGGACCAACTAATGAAAAACTGTTTTTT
CDR3aa: CASRSLESNLGPTNEKLFF
d_gene: NA
v_gene: TRBV28
j_gene: TRBJ1-4
abundance: NA

CDR3nt: TGTGCCAGCAGCCCCAGGTTTTTAATAGCGGGGTTTTCGAACACCGGGGAGCTGTTTTTT
CDR3aa: CASSPRFLIAGFSNTGELFF
d_gene: TRBD2
v_gene: TRBV28
j_gene: TRBJ2-2
abundance: NA

CDR3nt: TGTGCCAGCAGCCGGCTAGCAAGGAACACCGGGGAGCTGTTTTTT
CDR3aa: CASSRLARNTGELFF
d_gene: NA
v_gene: TRBV28
j_gene: TRBJ2-2
abundance: NA

CDR3nt: TGTGCCAGCAGCGTAGACGGCGGGAGAGGCAATGAGCAGTTCTTC
CDR3aa: CASSVDGGRGNEQFF
d_gene: TRBD2
v_gene: TRBV9
j_gene: TRBJ2-1
abundance: NA

CDR3nt: TGTGCCAGCAGTGAAGAAGCGGGAGGGCCTTACGAGCAGTACTTC
CDR3aa: CASSEEAGGPYEQYF
d_gene: TRBD2
v_gene: TRBV6-1
j_gene: TRBJ2-7
abundance: NA

CDR3nt: TGTGCCAGCAGCTTTTGGACAACTGAAGCTTTCTTT
CDR3aa: CASSFWTTEAFF
d_gene: NA
v_gene: TRBV7-9
j_gene: TRBJ1-1
abundance: NA

CDR3nt: TGTGCCAGCAGCCACGGGACAGGGGGGACCGGAGCTTTCTTT
CDR3aa: CASSHGTGGTGAFF
d_gene: TRBD1
v_gene: TRBV7-9
j_gene: TRBJ1-1
abundance: NA

CDR3nt: TGTGCCAGTAGTGGCGCGGGACCCTTCTACGAGCAGTACTTC
CDR3aa: CASSGAGPFYEQYF
d_gene: NA
v_gene: TRBV19
j_gene: TRBJ2-7
abundance: NA

CDR3nt: TGTGCCAGCGCGGGACCCAGTGTGAGGATTGAAGGCCAAGAGACCCAGTACTTC
CDR3aa: CASAGPSVRIEGQETQYF
d_gene: NA
v_gene: TRBV27
j_gene: TRBJ2-5
abundance: NA

CDR3nt: TGTGCCTGGAGTGGGGGTCGGCAGTGGTCTTTCTTT
CDR3aa: CAWSGGRQWSFF
d_gene: NA
v_gene: TRBV30
j_gene: TRBJ1-1
abundance: NA

CDR3nt: TGTGCCAGTAGTCCAAGACGACGGGACACTGAAGCTTTCTTT
CDR3aa: CASSPRRRDTEAFF
d_gene: NA
v_gene: TRBV19
j_gene: TRBJ1-1
abundance: NA

CDR3nt: TGTGCCAGCACCCCCGTCAGGGGGCACAATGAGCAGTTCTTC
CDR3aa: CASTPVRGHNEQFF
d_gene: TRBD1
v_gene: TRBV6-5
j_gene: TRBJ2-1
abundance: once

CDR3nt: TGTGCCAGCAGCTTGGGGGGACTAGCGGGAGCGAAGTACGAGCAGTACTTC
CDR3aa: CASSLGGLAGAKYEQYF
d_gene: TRBD2
v_gene: TRBV5-4
j_gene: TRBJ2-7
abundance: NA

CDR3nt: TGCGCCAGCAGCCGGAGGGACTTCCCCTACAATGAGCAGTTCTTC
CDR3aa: CASSRRDFPYNEQFF
d_gene: NA
v_gene: TRBV4-3
j_gene: TRBJ2-1
abundance: NA

CDR3nt: TGTGCCAGCAGCGCGGGGACAGCCTACGAGCAGTACTTC
CDR3aa: CASSAGTAYEQYF
d_gene: TRBD1
v_gene: TRBV9
j_gene: TRBJ2-7
abundance: once

CDR3nt: TGTGCCAGCAGCGGGGAATGGCGACCCTACGAGCAGTACTTC
CDR3aa: CASSGEWRPYEQYF
d_gene: NA
v_gene: TRBV9
j_gene: TRBJ2-7
abundance: NA

CDR3nt: TGTGCCAGCAGCTTGGACGGAAACACCATATATTTT
CDR3aa: CASSLDGNTIYF
d_gene: NA
v_gene: TRBV5-5
j_gene: TRBJ1-3
abundance: NA

CDR3nt: TGTGCCAGTAGTATGGACTCGGAGGAGACCCAGTACTTC
CDR3aa: CASSMDSEETQYF
d_gene: NA
v_gene: TRBV19
j_gene: TRBJ2-5
abundance: once

CDR3nt: TGTGCCAGCAGCCTCCTGAGCAGGGAATCTAACTATGGCTACACCTTC
CDR3aa: CASSLLSRESNYGYTF
d_gene: NA
v_gene: TRBV7-9
j_gene: TRBJ1-2
abundance: NA

CDR3nt: TGTGCCAGCAGCGGTTACCGGGACAGGGTTAATCCCTACGAGCAGTACTTC
CDR3aa: CASSGYRDRVNPYEQYF
d_gene: TRBD1
v_gene: TRBV9
j_gene: TRBJ2-7
abundance: NA

CDR3nt: TGTGCCAGTAGTATCTCTCCAGGGTCAGGTCCTGGCTACACCTTC
CDR3aa: CASSISPGSGPGYTF
d_gene: NA
v_gene: TRBV19
j_gene: TRBJ1-2
abundance: NA

CDR3nt: TGTGCCAGCTTTCCGACCGGACCTCGCACTGAAGCTTTCTTT
CDR3aa: CASFPTGPRTEAFF
d_gene: NA
v_gene: TRBV27
j_gene: TRBJ1-1
abundance: NA

CDR3nt: TGCGCCAGCAGTGGGACTAGGGTACCGGGGGAGACCCAGTACTTC
CDR3aa: CASSGTRVPGETQYF
d_gene: TRBD2
v_gene: TRBV5-1
j_gene: TRBJ2-5
abundance: NA

CDR3nt: TGTGCCAGCAGGGCAAGCGGACAGGGTGACTACACCTTC
CDR3aa: CASRASGQGDYTF
d_gene: TRBD1
v_gene: TRBV6-5
j_gene: TRBJ1-2
abundance: NA

CDR3nt: TGTGCCAGCAGCCAAGTTGGCGGTGTTTACTATGGCTACACCTTC
CDR3aa: CASSQVGGVYYGYTF
d_gene: NA
v_gene: TRBV4-2
j_gene: TRBJ1-2
abundance: NA

CDR3nt: TGTGCCAGCAGTAGGGGTAGCGGGTTCCACAATGAGCAGTTCTTC
CDR3aa: CASSRGSGFHNEQFF
d_gene: TRBD2
v_gene: TRBV6-5
j_gene: TRBJ2-1
abundance: once

CDR3nt: TGTGCCAGCGTCCTACGAGAAGGGATGAGCTATGGCTACACCTTC
CDR3aa: CASVLREGMSYGYTF
d_gene: NA
v_gene: TRBV28
j_gene: TRBJ1-2
abundance: once

CDR3nt: TGTGCCAGCAGCTTAGCGAGGTCTGACAGGGGTGACACGCAGTATTTT
CDR3aa: CASSLARSDRGDTQYF
d_gene: TRBD1
v_gene: TRBV7-9
j_gene: TRBJ2-3
abundance: NA

CDR3nt: TGTGCCAGCAGCCATTTGAATATTGAAGCTTTCTTT
CDR3aa: CASSHLNIEAFF
d_gene: NA
v_gene: TRBV7-9
j_gene: TRBJ1-1
abundance: NA

CDR3nt: TGTGCCAGCAGTTTGACTAGCAGGGAGACCCAGTACTTC
CDR3aa: CASSLTSRETQYF
d_gene: TRBD2
v_gene: TRBV28
j_gene: TRBJ2-5
abundance: once

CDR3nt: TGTGCCTGGAGCCGACTAGCGCCCGAGCAGTACTTC
CDR3aa: CAWSRLAPEQYF
d_gene: TRBD2
v_gene: TRBV30
j_gene: TRBJ2-7
abundance: NA

CDR3nt: TGTGCCAGCAGCGGTGTAGGGACTAGCGGATACAATGAGCAGTTCTTC
CDR3aa: CASSGVGTSGYNEQFF
d_gene: TRBD2
v_gene: TRBV28
j_gene: TRBJ2-1
abundance: once

CDR3nt: TGTGCCAGCAGCGGAGGGATAGGTAGCAATCAGCCCCAGCATTTT
CDR3aa: CASSGGIGSNQPQHF
d_gene: NA
v_gene: TRBV2
j_gene: TRBJ1-5
abundance: NA

CDR3nt: TGTGCCAGCAGCTTGGCTGACAGCAATCAGCCCCAGCATTTT
CDR3aa: CASSLADSNQPQHF
d_gene: NA
v_gene: TRBV5-5
j_gene: TRBJ1-5
abundance: NA

CDR3nt: TGTGCCAGCAGTTTCCCCGAAGTGGACACTGGGCCAGATACGCAGTATTTT
CDR3aa: CASSFPEVDTGPDTQYF
d_gene: NA
v_gene: TRBV28
j_gene: TRBJ2-3
abundance: NA

CDR3nt: TGTGCCAGTAGTGATAGCGGGAGGATAGACACCGGGGAGCTGTTTTTT
CDR3aa: CASSDSGRIDTGELFF
d_gene: TRBD2
v_gene: TRBV19
j_gene: TRBJ2-2
abundance: NA

CDR3nt: TGCGCCAGCAGCCAAGGACTAGGACTAGCTCATTACGAGCAGTACTTC
CDR3aa: CASSQGLGLAHYEQYF
d_gene: TRBD2
v_gene: TRBV4-1
j_gene: TRBJ2-7
abundance: NA

CDR3nt: TGTGCCAGCGGTGAAGCTCGGCGGGGGTACTCGCAGTACTTC
CDR3aa: CASGEARRGYSQYF
d_gene: TRBD2
v_gene: TRBV25-1
j_gene: TRBJ2-7
abundance: NA

CDR3nt: TGTGCCAGCAGCTACCAGACCTCGTATCCCTCCTACGAGCAGTACTTC
CDR3aa: CASSYQTSYPSYEQYF
d_gene: NA
v_gene: TRBV7-8
j_gene: TRBJ2-7
abundance: NA

CDR3nt: TGTGCCAGCAGCCTGGGCGCCGGAGATACGCAGTATTTT
CDR3aa: CASSLGAGDTQYF
d_gene: NA
v_gene: TRBV13
j_gene: TRBJ2-3
abundance: NA

CDR3nt: TGTGCCAGCAGCTTGGGAGGGGAGCAGGGGCCGCAGTATTTT
CDR3aa: CASSLGGEQGPQYF
d_gene: NA
v_gene: TRBV5-4
j_gene: TRBJ2-3
abundance: NA

CDR3nt: TGTGCAAGCAGGTTTGGGGCTGCCTACGAGCAGTACTTC
CDR3aa: CASRFGAAYEQYF
d_gene: NA
v_gene: TRBV2
j_gene: TRBJ2-7
abundance: few

CDR3nt: TGTGCCAGTAGTATATTCCTTGGAGATAGCAATCAGCCCCAGCATTTT
CDR3aa: CASSIFLGDSNQPQHF
d_gene: NA
v_gene: TRBV19
j_gene: TRBJ1-5
abundance: NA

CDR3nt: TGTGCCAGCAGCGTAGCAACGAACTATGGCTACACCTTC
CDR3aa: CASSVATNYGYTF
d_gene: NA
v_gene: TRBV9
j_gene: TRBJ1-2
abundance: NA

CDR3nt: TGTGCCAGCAGTGAGAGGGCAGGGGTTGACGAGCAGTACTTC
CDR3aa: CASSERAGVDEQYF
d_gene: NA
v_gene: TRBV2
j_gene: TRBJ2-7
abundance: NA

CDR3nt: TGTGCCATCAGGCGGGACAGTTTCACAGATACGCAGTATTTT
CDR3aa: CAIRRDSFTDTQYF
d_gene: NA
v_gene: TRBV10-3
j_gene: TRBJ2-3
abundance: once

CDR3nt: TGTGCCAGCAGCTCCAGACAGGGAAATACTAACTATGGCTACACCTTC
CDR3aa: CASSSRQGNTNYGYTF
d_gene: TRBD1
v_gene: TRBV11-2
j_gene: TRBJ1-2
abundance: NA